The entry below gives a single T cell receptor beta chain sequence along with its context. The germline gives CDR1 LNHNV, CDR2 YYDKDF (reference sequence). There are 13 residues in the CDR3. The V end was cut by 9 bases, the J end by 3 bases, with 15 bases between. The data originate from a study of OX40 agonist ivuxolimab in advanced cancers. Study in general: Cancers in dose escalation were hepatocellular, melanoma, renal cell and head and neck. The mean age was approximately 60 years, ranging from about 23 to 85, with 65% to 85% of participants male.

Method: immunoSEQ multiplex PCR; TCRdb's copy keeps in-frame clones and lacks some. The sample carries roughly 60,000 clones, 80% to 90% recorded once. The sample consisted of CD4+ or CD8+ T cells sorted from blood, taken in a trial of the OX40 agonist ivuxolimab. This chain connects TRBV15 to TRBJ2-7; D possibly corresponds to TRBD1 (6 bases). This clonotype originated in an adult with an advanced solid tumor such as melanoma, head and neck, liver or kidney cancer. Here the CDR3 reads CATARDRSYEQYF. CDR3 coding DNA: TGTGCCACAGCTAGAGACAGGAGCTACGAGCAGTACTTC. The whole variable domain, filled in from reference TRBV15 and TRBJ2-7, reads DAMVIQNPRYQVTQFGKPVTLSCSQTLNHNVMYWYQQKSSQAPKLLFHYYDKDFNNEADTPDNFQSRRPNTSFCFLDIRSPGLGDTAMYLCATARDRSYEQYFGPGTRLTVT.